This note documents a single T cell receptor beta chain sequence. This sample was taken from a study of control samples from healthy donors and cancer patients. Clones were sequenced by immunoSEQ multiplex PCR, and TCRdb holds only the in-frame ones, with some missing. The sample carries about 150,000 clones, around nine tenths recorded once. The CDR3 sequence is 12 residues long. Trimming left V 6 bases short and J 5 bases short, with 10 bases between. The germline CDR1 and CDR2 sequences are MNHEY and SVGAGI. The chain employs TRBV6-5 and TRBJ1-2, with D uncertain. Specimen: blood. This clonotype originated in a woman under 40 in good health. The CDR3 is CASRLTPYGYTF. The CDR3 bases are TGTGCCAGCAGATTAACGCCTTATGGCTACACCTTC.